This TCR beta chain stems from a study of blood T cell repertoires in COVID-19. V was trimmed by 2 bases and J by 2 bases, leaving 5 bases between them. The CDR3 length is 12 residues. Germline V CDR1 and CDR2: GTSNPN, SVGIG (reference sequence). Only in-frame clones appear in the TCRdb table, and some are missing; sequencing was by immunoSEQ multiplex PCR. The sample contains about 3,200 clones, around 87% of which appear only once. This chain joins TRBV30 and TRBJ2-3; unclear D gene. The material sequenced was peripheral blood. The receptor's source is a human donor with active COVID-19. The donor label of this sample is uncertain. The CDR3 loop reads CAWSTYTDTQYF. In DNA, the CDR3 is TGTGCCTGGAGTACATACACAGATACGCAGTATTTT.